The clone carrying this T cell receptor (beta chain) was detected only a few times. Per the authors' pipeline: Estimation of nucleated cell counts was performed using reference gene primer amplification. Assay used: immunoSEQ multiplex PCR; TCRdb lists only in-frame clones, some missing. V, J and clone size are taken as reported in that table, and D and trimming were inferred from the DNA itself. Of about 120,000 clones in the sample, 65% to 80% were seen once. The data stem from a study of blood T cell repertoires in COVID-19. Study context: Researchers got acute and convalescent COVID-19 samples from the United States, Italy and Spain. PBMCs, B-cell-depleted T cells, or T cells were the source of the cDNA or gDNA that made up the material.

The CDR3 spans 15 residues. V was trimmed by 1 base and J by 2 bases, leaving 11 bases between them. Germline CDR1 is LGHDT and CDR2 is YNNKEL (reference sequence). Specimen: peripheral blood. The TCR was taken from a human donor with acute or convalescent COVID-19. The donor label of this sample is uncertain. The V gene is TRBV3-1 (or the pseudogene TRBV3-2), the J gene TRBJ2-5, with unresolved D. This chain's CDR3 is CASSQGGRRQETQYF. DNA for the CDR3: TGTGCCAGCAGCCAAGGTGGTCGGAGACAAGAGACCCAGTACTTC.